These T cell receptor beta chains were read from a single sample in a study of cytomegalovirus exposure and HLA in healthy donors. Only in-frame clones appear in the TCRdb table, and some are missing; sequencing was by immunoSEQ multiplex PCR. The sample gives fewer than 200,000 clones, about 70% of which show up once; approximately 1.8% is in the top ten. Sequencing input: PBMCs. All receptors come from a woman aged 25 to 45 in good health and CMV-seronegative. The CDR3 runs from the conserved cysteine through the conserved F or W. A D gene is named only where the DNA matches it firmly. Size tells how often a clone was seen (once, few, many) or the class of an expanded clone, and some rows leave it out.

length | J | D | V | size | CDR3 | DNA
16 | TRBJ2-3 | TRBD2 | TRBV6-1 | . | CASSERVAGGPDTQYF | TGTGCCAGCAGTGAAAGGGTAGCGGGAGGCCCAGATACGCAGTATTTT
12 | TRBJ1-1 | TRBD1 | TRBV29-1 | . | CSGDRVDTEAFF | TGCAGCGGCGACAGGGTAGACACTGAAGCTTTCTTT
15 | TRBJ1-5 | . | TRBV27 | . | CASSFSSYSNQPQHF | TGTGCCAGCAGTTTCTCAAGCTATAGCAATCAGCCCCAGCATTTT
15 | TRBJ1-4 | TRBD1 | TRBV5-6 | . | CASSLQGASNEKLFF | TGTGCCAGCAGCTTGCAGGGGGCAAGTAATGAAAAACTGTTTTTT
16 | TRBJ1-6 | . | TRBV7-3 | few | CASSLSGDRNNSPLHF | TGTGCCAGCAGCTTAAGTGGAGACAGGAATAATTCACCCCTCCACTTT
19 | TRBJ2-7 | TRBD2 | TRBV5-5 | . | CASSAGTVGSGLAGYEQYF | TGTGCCAGCAGCGCCGGGACTGTCGGGTCGGGACTAGCGGGATACGAGCAGTACTTC
16 | TRBJ2-4 | TRBD2 | TRBV6-6 | . | CASSASGGVAKNIQYF | TGTGCCAGCAGTGCTAGCGGGGGGGTAGCCAAAAACATTCAGTACTTC
16 | TRBJ1-5 | . | TRBV19 | . | CASRRGQQYSNQPQHF | TGTGCCAGTAGACGTGGACAGCAATATAGCAATCAGCCCCAGCATTTT
15 | TRBJ1-6 | TRBD1 | TRBV18 | . | CASSSGQGAESPLHF | TGTGCCAGCTCATCCGGACAGGGGGCCGAGTCACCCCTCCACTTT
14 | TRBJ2-7 | TRBD1 | TRBV4-1 | few | CASSQEHRGYEQYF | TGCGCCAGCAGCCAAGAACACAGGGGGTACGAGCAGTACTTC
18 | TRBJ2-1 | . | TRBV7-2 | . | CASSLGWETDGTYNEQFF | TGTGCCAGCAGCTTAGGGTGGGAGACGGATGGGACTTACAATGAGCAGTTCTTC
18 | TRBJ1-1 | . | TRBV7-9 | . | CASSLGIGVKEMNTEAFF | TGTGCCAGCAGCTTAGGGATCGGGGTAAAGGAAATGAACACTGAAGCTTTCTTT
14 | TRBJ1-2 | . | TRBV6-6 | . | CASSYSTGNYGYTF | TGTGCCAGCAGTTACTCGACGGGGAACTATGGCTACACCTTC
15 | TRBJ1-1 | . | TRBV7-9 | . | CASSLLAGRDTEAFF | TGTGCCAGCAGCTTACTAGCAGGGAGGGACACTGAAGCTTTCTTT
16 | TRBJ2-7 | . | TRBV1 | . | CTSGFNLDVGTYEQYF | TGCACCAGCGGTTTTAACTTGGACGTCGGGACCTACGAGCAGTACTTC
15 | TRBJ2-3 | . | TRBV2 | . | CASRPRGSRGDTQYF | TGTGCCAGCAGGCCCCGGGGAAGTCGTGGAGATACGCAGTATTTT
14 | TRBJ2-3 | . | TRBV25-1 | . | CASEDSTSTDTQYF | TGTGCCAGCGAGGACTCCACTAGCACAGATACGCAGTATTTT
16 | TRBJ2-3 | . | TRBV9 | . | CASSVGPVHLTDTQYF | TGTGCCAGCAGCGTAGGTCCGGTCCACCTCACAGATACGCAGTATTTT
15 | TRBJ2-7 | . | TRBV21-1 | . | CASSSPDRGPYEQYF | TGTGCCAGCAGCTCTCCGGACAGGGGGCCCTACGAGCAGTACTTC
15 | TRBJ1-1 | . | TRBV27 | . | CASSPLDSPNTEAFF | TGTGCCAGCAGTCCCTTGGACAGCCCGAACACTGAAGCTTTCTTT
13 | TRBJ2-3 | TRBD2 | TRBV6-5 | once | CASRSGGAYTQYF | TGTGCCAGCAGAAGCGGGGGGGCATATACGCAGTATTTT
15 | TRBJ2-7 | . | TRBV7-9 | . | CASSLVVGVGNEQYF | TGTGCCAGCAGCTTAGTGGTAGGGGTTGGTAACGAGCAGTACTTC
15 | TRBJ1-2 | . | TRBV9 | . | CASSVVTGRNYGYTF | TGTGCCAGCAGCGTAGTAACGGGGAGGAACTATGGCTACACCTTC
14 | TRBJ1-1 | . | TRBV6-5 | . | CASSSDSTNTEAFF | TGTGCCAGCAGCTCAGACAGCACGAACACTGAAGCTTTCTTT
16 | TRBJ2-7 | . | TRBV7-9 | . | CASSPRRDTRSYEQYF | TGTGCCAGCAGCCCTAGACGGGACACGCGCTCCTACGAGCAGTACTTC
12 | TRBJ2-1 | . | TRBV5-4 | . | CASSPDFSEQFF | TGTGCCAGCAGCCCAGATTTCAGTGAGCAGTTCTTC
14 | TRBJ1-2 | TRBD1 | TRBV7-9 | once | CASSSSGTGDGYTF | TGTGCCAGCAGCTCCTCCGGGACAGGGGACGGCTACACCTTC
11 | TRBJ1-1 | . | TRBV29-1 | . | CSGTGVTEAFF | TGCAGCGGCACAGGTGTAACTGAAGCTTTCTTT
14 | TRBJ1-2 | . | TRBV7-9 | . | CASSSRQTNYGYTF | TGTGCCAGCAGCTCCCGACAAACCAACTATGGCTACACCTTC
14 | TRBJ1-1 | TRBD1 | TRBV28 | few | CASSLRDSYTEAFF | TGTGCCAGCAGTTTGAGGGACAGCTACACTGAAGCTTTCTTT
17 | TRBJ2-2 | TRBD2 | TRBV7-3 | few | CASSLTALAGDTGELFF | TGTGCCAGCAGCTTAACGGCACTAGCGGGAGACACCGGGGAGCTGTTTTTT
13 | TRBJ2-1 | . | TRBV30 | once | CAWAGDSYNEQFF | TGTGCCTGGGCAGGGGATTCCTACAATGAGCAGTTCTTC
15 | TRBJ1-4 | TRBD1 | TRBV11-2 | . | CASSLGQGVKEKLFF | TGTGCCAGCAGCTTGGGACAGGGGGTTAAAGAAAAACTGTTTTTT
14 | TRBJ2-7 | . | TRBV11-3 | . | CASSLSVGRGEQYF | TGTGCCAGCAGCCTCTCCGTAGGGAGGGGGGAGCAGTACTTC
14 | TRBJ2-2 | . | TRBV18 | few | CASSSRHNTGELFF | TGTGCCAGCTCATCTCGACATAACACCGGGGAGCTGTTTTTT
15 | TRBJ1-2 | . | TRBV19 | . | CASRITVGAGEGYTF | TGTGCCAGTAGGATCACGGTCGGGGCAGGGGAAGGCTACACCTTC
15 | TRBJ2-7 | TRBD1 | TRBV18 | few | CASSPPDRFAYEQYF | TGTGCCAGCTCACCACCGGACAGGTTCGCCTACGAGCAGTACTTC
18 | TRBJ2-1 | TRBD2 | TRBV4-1 | . | CASSQALRLALGYDEQFF | TGCGCCAGCAGCCAAGCTCTAAGACTAGCGCTAGGCTACGATGAGCAGTTCTTC
16 | TRBJ1-1 | . | TRBV19 | . | CASSPYLTLAGGEAFF | TGTGCCAGTAGTCCGTATCTCACGCTCGCCGGAGGGGAAGCTTTCTTT
17 | TRBJ2-3 | TRBD2 | TRBV7-9 | . | CASSTWISGSFPDTQYF | TGTGCCAGCAGCACCTGGATTAGCGGGAGTTTCCCAGATACGCAGTATTTT
15 | TRBJ1-1 | TRBD1 | TRBV29-1 | . | CSVRDTGGMNTEAFF | TGCAGCGTAAGGGATACAGGGGGCATGAACACTGAAGCTTTCTTT
16 | TRBJ1-4 | . | TRBV30 | . | CAWSIGGQQTNEKLFF | TGTGCCTGGAGTATCGGAGGGCAGCAAACTAATGAAAAACTGTTTTTT
15 | TRBJ1-2 | TRBD1 | TRBV4-1 | . | CASSPRTGENYGYTF | TGCGCCAGCAGCCCCAGGACAGGGGAAAACTATGGCTACACCTTC
14 | TRBJ2-7 | TRBD2 | TRBV9 | . | CASSVGGGTYEQYF | TGTGCCAGCAGCGTGGGCGGGGGGACCTACGAGCAGTACTTC
16 | TRBJ2-2 | TRBD2 | TRBV7-3 | . | CASSQTSGVNTGELFF | TGTGCCAGCAGCCAAACTAGCGGGGTCAACACCGGGGAGCTGTTTTTT
15 | TRBJ1-5 | . | TRBV25-1 | . | CASSEWGGSNQPQHF | TGTGCCAGCAGTGAATGGGGAGGTAGCAATCAGCCCCAGCATTTT
15 | TRBJ2-1 | TRBD1 | TRBV19 | . | CASSLHRGSYNEQFF | TGTGCCAGTAGTCTTCACAGGGGTTCCTACAATGAGCAGTTCTTC
15 | TRBJ1-4 | . | TRBV7-2 | once | CASSLFQGSNEKLFF | TGTGCCAGCAGCTTATTTCAGGGATCTAATGAAAAACTGTTTTTT
16 | TRBJ2-1 | . | TRBV9 | once | CASSAHFGTPYNEQFF | TGTGCCAGCAGCGCACATTTCGGGACACCCTACAATGAGCAGTTCTTC
16 | TRBJ1-6 | TRBD1 | TRBV30 | . | CAWFPGQGAGGSPLHF | TGTGCCTGGTTCCCGGGACAGGGGGCGGGAGGGTCACCCCTCCACTTT
16 | TRBJ1-1 | TRBD1 | TRBV10-3 | . | CAITPDRGEGNTEVFF | TGTGCCATCACTCCGGACAGGGGAGAGGGGAACACTGAAGTTTTCTTT
13 | TRBJ1-1 | . | TRBV7-2 | few | CASSLRRDTEAFF | TGTGCCAGCAGCTTACGGCGGGACACTGAAGCTTTCTTT
16 | TRBJ2-3 | TRBD2 | TRBV18 | many | CASSQDPGSSGDTQYF | TGTGCCAGCTCACAAGACCCTGGATCTAGCGGGGATACGCAGTATTTT
16 | TRBJ2-5 | . | TRBV7-6 | . | CASSLGVQGSQETQYF | TGTGCCAGCAGCTTAGGAGTACAGGGCTCCCAAGAGACCCAGTACTTC
14 | TRBJ2-7 | TRBD1 | TRBV5-8 | . | CASQTGFVYYEQYF | TGTGCCAGCCAGACAGGGTTCGTTTACTACGAGCAGTACTTC
14 | TRBJ2-5 | . | TRBV28 | . | CASSLGRPEETQYF | TGTGCCAGCAGTTTAGGCAGGCCAGAAGAGACCCAGTACTTC
13 | TRBJ1-2 | . | TRBV6-5 | . | CASTNGGAYGYTF | TGTGCCAGCACCAACGGGGGGGCCTATGGCTACACCTTC
15 | TRBJ2-2 | . | TRBV30 | . | CAWKNEDSGTGELFF | TGTGCCTGGAAAAACGAGGACAGTGGCACCGGGGAGCTGTTTTTT
15 | TRBJ1-5 | . | TRBV4-3 | . | CASSQDESLAQPQHF | TGCGCCAGCAGCCAAGATGAGTCCCTTGCTCAGCCCCAGCATTTT
14 | TRBJ1-1 | . | TRBV7-6 | once | CASSLGQVDTEAFF | TGTGCCAGCAGCTTAGGACAGGTGGACACTGAAGCTTTCTTT